Listed here are 11 T cell receptor beta chains from one sample, sequenced in a study of glioma-infiltrating T cells. Using RNA template, CDR3s of TCR alpha and beta were amplified with iRepertoire arm-PCR. From the multiplex PCR reads, TCRdb called clonotypes with MiXCR, one entry per CDR3 protein. The table includes about 190,000 distinct CDR3 sequences, 32% detected once. Sequencing used glioma tissue, nonneoplastic brain tissue, or PBMCs (not recorded which). These receptors were collected from a human donor with low-grade glioma or glioblastoma, undergoing nonglioma brain surgery, or in good health (not recorded which).

For this clonotype: One base away lies a much larger clone, so this may be a sequencing read error. The final CDR3 position lacks the conserved phenylalanine or tryptophan, pointing to a likely read error. J is TRBJ2-5 and V is TRBV7-6, with D possibly being TRBD1 (6 bases). Germline V CDR1 and CDR2: SGHVS, FNYEAQ. The CDR3 is 13 amino acids. Trimming cost V 3 bases and J 4 bases, with 9 bases left between them. The CDR3 is CASSFARGETQYL. In DNA, the CDR3 is TGTGCCAGCAGCTTCGCCAGGGGAGAGACCCAGTACTTG.

This clonotype has just a few counts. Given the absence of the conserved phenylalanine or tryptophan at the CDR3 end, a read error is likely. The chain links TRBV19 to TRBJ1-1; TRBD1 is a possible D gene (5 bases). Germline V CDR1 and CDR2: LNHDA, SQIVND (reference sequence). V was trimmed by 8 bases and J by 5 bases, leaving 9 bases between them. This CDR3 is built from 11 residues. CDR3 protein: CASQGWTEAFL. CDR3 DNA: TGTGCCAGTCAGGGATGGACTGAAGCTTTCCTT.

This clonotype was counted a few times. J is TRBJ2-1 and V is TRBV7-9; TRBD2 might be the D (7 bases). V was cut by 6 bases and J by 8 bases, with 17 bases left in between. Germline loops: CDR1 SEHNR, CDR2 FQNEAQ (reference sequence). CDR3 length: 14 residues. CDR3 protein: CASSWGGGLDEQFF. The CDR3 DNA is TGTGCCAGCAGTTGGGGAGGGGGGCTCGATGAGCAGTTCTTC.

This clonotype was observed many times. J is TRBJ2-7 and V is TRBV20-1; the match to TRBD2 covers 11 bases. After removal of 0 bases from V and 3 bases from J, the junction contained 1 base not matched to a gene. Germline CDR1 and CDR2: DFQATT and SNEGSKA (reference sequence). This CDR3 has 14 residues. The CDR3 nucleotides read TGCAGTGCTAGAGAACTAGCGGGAGACTACGAGCAGTACTTC. This encodes CSARELAGDYEQYF.

This clonotype was detected many times. The V and J genes are TRBV4-3 and TRBJ2-1; D remains ambiguous. Per germline, CDR1 LGHNA and CDR2 YSLEER. V lost 0 bases and J lost 4, with 10 bases in between. CDR3 length equals 15 residues. CDR3 residues: CASSQEGSPYNEQFF. The CDR3 DNA sequence: TGCGCCAGCAGCCAAGAAGGATCACCTTACAATGAGCAGTTCTTC.

In its sample, this clonotype was seen many times. This sequence joins TRBV19 and TRBJ1-3; D is uncertain. Trimming stripped 3 bases from V and 2 bases from J, with 17 bases between. CDR3 length: 17 residues. The V gene's germline CDR1 is LNHDA and CDR2 SQIVND (reference sequence). As DNA, the CDR3 is TGTGCCAGTAGTATTCGACCCGGGCCCGGGACTGGAAACACCATATATTTT. Its translation is CASSIRPGPGTGNTIYF.

Turning to this clonotype: Just one base apart from a much larger clone, this may be a read error. A read error is likely, as this CDR3 ends without the conserved phenylalanine or tryptophan. V and J are TRBV28 and TRBJ2-5; D ambiguous. Trimming stripped 10 bases from V and 3 bases from J, with 12 bases between. Germline V CDR1 and CDR2: MDHEN, SYDVKM. This CDR3 spans 12 amino acids. CDR3 sequence reads: CATQKIKETQYL. CDR3 DNA: TGTGCCACCCAAAAGATCAAAGAGACCCAGTACCTC.

This clonotype occurred many times. V usage is TRBV2 and J usage is TRBJ2-1, with D perhaps TRBD2 (6 bases). Germline assignment: CDR1 SNHLY and CDR2 FYNNEI. The CDR3 sequence is 13 residues long. With 3 bases removed from V and 9 bases from J, the gap between germline ends came to 12 bases. For the CDR3, the DNA is TGTGCCAGCAGTGAGGATTTGGGGGGTGAGCAGTTCTTC. Translating it yields CASSEDLGGEQFF.

In this sample, this clonotype turned up a few times. The chain carries TRBV5-1 and TRBJ2-1; 8 bases align to TRBD1. This CDR3 comprises 15 residues. Per the germline V gene, CDR1 is SGHRS and CDR2 is YFSETQ. V was clipped by 5 bases and J by 5 bases; unmatched bases: 9. The CDR3 region is CASRYDRGWNNEQFF. The CDR3, as DNA: TGCGCCAGCAGGTACGACAGGGGTTGGAACAATGAGCAGTTCTTC.

This clonotype has at least ten counts. The chain carries TRBV20-1 and TRBJ2-3; D gene ambiguous. Germline values: CDR1 DFQATT, CDR2 SNEGSKA (reference sequence). The germline V and J ends were trimmed by 1 base and 5 bases, with 4 bases remaining between them. CDR3 length equals 11 residues. DNA for the CDR3: TGCAGTGCTAGAGCCAGAGATACGCAGTATTTT. As protein: CSARARDTQYF.

This clonotype turned up a few times. A read error may explain this, as a much larger clone is one base away. The chain has TRBV28 and TRBJ1-2, with a tentative D call TRBD1 (5 bases). This CDR3 is 12 amino acids long. The germline CDR1 and CDR2 sequences are MDHEN and SYDVKM. For the CDR3, the DNA is TGTGCCAGCAGTTTGCAGGGTTCTGGCTGCACCTTC. Protein product: CASSLQGSGCTF.